These 27 T cell receptor beta chains were all obtained from the same sample, sequenced in a study of tumor-infiltrating lymphocytes in primary liver carcinoma. TCR beta cDNA was prepared out of around 460 ng total RNA by means of a constant-region primer. Three nested multiplex PCR rounds of slightly modified ARM-PCR generated TCR beta libraries. The first two PCR rounds, approximately 10 cycles each, used TRBV1-TRBV30 forward primers and a C-beta reverse primer. In TCRdb, the multiplex PCR reads were re-called with MiXCR into one record per CDR3 protein. The repertoire has about 310,000 distinct CDR3 sequences, about three fifths of them found once; the top ten carry more than 15%. Unsorted whole blood supplied the blood RNA, and germline DNA was isolated too. The specimen sequenced was peripheral blood. The source of these receptors is a woman aged 25 to 39 with primary liver carcinoma and hepatitis B virus infection.

J is TRBJ1-1 and V is TRBV5-6; D uncertain. The germline V and J ends were trimmed by 0 bases and 0 bases, with 12 bases remaining between them. The V gene's germline CDR1 is SGHDT and CDR2 YYEEEE. This CDR3 comprises 16 residues. CDR3: CASSLAGVRLNTEAFF. The CDR3 DNA is TGTGCCAGCAGCTTGGCCGGAGTTAGATTGAACACTGAAGCTTTCTTT.

This clonotype came up a few times. The chain links TRBV4-2 to TRBJ2-7, with 8 bases fitting TRBD2. J gave up 2 bases and V 4 bases, and 10 bases lay outside the gene matches. Per the germline V gene, CDR1 is LGHNA and CDR2 is YNFKEQ. This CDR3 has 16 amino acids. In DNA form, the CDR3 reads TGTGCCAGCAGCCGTGCAACTAGCGGCAAAACCTACGAGCAGTACTTC. Protein product: CASSRATSGKTYEQYF.

This chain joins TRBV4-1 and TRBJ2-1; D uncertain. Germline V lookup: CDR1 MGHRA, CDR2 YSYEKL. Trimming pared 4 bases from V and 6 bases from J, leaving 13 bases between. The CDR3 has 14 residues. CDR3 nucleotide sequence: TGCGCCAGCAGCCGAGAGTTCACAGCCAATGAGCAGTTCTTC. This translates into CASSREFTANEQFF.

The chain couples TRBV28 to TRBJ2-1, with a weak D call TRBD1 (6 bases). Germline values: CDR1 MDHEN, CDR2 SYDVKM. V gave up 7 bases and J gave up 0 bases, with 13 bases separating them. This CDR3 contains 15 residues. Here the CDR3 reads CASNDRQSSYNEQFF. The CDR3 nucleotides read TGTGCCAGCAACGACAGGCAAAGCTCCTACAATGAGCAGTTCTTC.

Notes on this clonotype: The conserved phenylalanine or tryptophan normally closing the CDR3 is absent here, so this likely arose from a read error. The chain employs TRBV14 and TRBJ2-3; TRBD2 aligns across 7 bases. This CDR3 contains 15 residues. Germline V gives CDR1 SGHDN, CDR2 FVKESK. After removal of 4 bases from V and 3 bases from J, the junction contained 7 bases not matched to a gene. The CDR3 DNA follows: TGTGCCAGCAGCCTTTGGACTAGAGGAACAGATACGCAGTATTAT. The encoded protein is CASSLWTRGTDTQYY.

J is TRBJ2-7 and V is TRBV13, with D unclear. Per the germline V gene, CDR1 is PRHDT and CDR2 is FYEKMQ (reference sequence). Trimming stripped 2 bases from V and 4 bases from J, with 15 bases between. CDR3 size: 15 residues. The CDR3, as DNA: TGTGCCAGCAGCTTATACGGCTCAAAACGGTACGAGCAGTACTTC. This gives the protein CASSLYGSKRYEQYF.

The CDR3 region is CASSSRITGTYEQYF. As DNA, the CDR3 is TGTGCCAGCAGCTCCCGAATAACGGGCACCTACGAGCAGTACTTC. The rearrangement links TRBV12-3 or TRBV12-4 to TRBJ2-7; D is unclear. The V gene lost 6 bases and the J gene lost 2 bases, with 17 bases spanning the gap. The CDR3 totals 15 residues.

V and J are TRBV14 and TRBJ2-7; D unclear. Trimming shortened V by 0 bases and J by 2 bases, and 11 bases separated the two germline ends. The CDR3 spans 15 residues. In germline, CDR1 is SGHDN, CDR2 FVKESK. The DNA for the CDR3 is TGTGCCAGCAGCCAAGACCTCGGCAGCACCTACGAGCAGTACTTC. It codes for CASSQDLGSTYEQYF.

Comments on this clonotype: Since the CDR3 does not end with the conserved phenylalanine or tryptophan, this likely comes from a read error. This chain connects TRBV12-3 or TRBV12-4 to TRBJ2-2, with D perhaps assigned TRBD1 or TRBD2 (6 bases each). The CDR3 length is 15 residues. The V end was cut by 8 bases, the J end by 0 bases, with 13 bases between. CDR3 DNA sequence: TGTGCCAGCCGGTGGCGGGACACGAACACCGGGGAGCTGTTTTTA. Translating gives CASRWRDTNTGELFL.

Turning to this clonotype: It is likely a read error, because the conserved phenylalanine at the end of the CDR3 is missing. V and J are TRBV4-3 and TRBJ2-1; no firm D call. V lost 0 bases and J lost 4, with 13 bases in between. This CDR3 is built from 16 residues. Germline V gene lookup returns CDR1 LGHNA and CDR2 YSLEER. This CDR3 is CASSQDPYSEYNEQFL. The CDR3 nucleotides are TGCGCCAGCAGCCAAGATCCCTACTCAGAATACAATGAGCAGTTCCTC.

About this clonotype: Because the CDR3 is missing its conserved closing phenylalanine or tryptophan, this is likely a read error. The chain has TRBV5-1 and TRBJ2-5, with 8 bases aligning to TRBD1. The J segment lost 5 bases and the V segment lost 4 bases, leaving 7 bases of the junction unmatched. CDR1 and CDR2 (germline): SGHRS, YFSETQ. The CDR3 spans 14 residues. This CDR3 reads CASSSDRGMETQYS. The CDR3 DNA follows: TGCGCCAGCAGCAGCGACAGGGGTATGGAGACCCAGTACTCC.

As for this clonotype: At one end the junction does not follow the germline gene, possibly because of a read error. The chain carries TRBV5-1 and TRBJ2-3, with TRBD1 matching over 8 bases. This CDR3 is built from 16 residues. Germline CDR1 is SGHRS and CDR2 is YFSETQ. CDR3 sequence: CASSWLPGQVTDTQYF. CDR3 in DNA: TGCGCCAGCAGCTGGCTGCCGGGACAGGTCACAGATACGCAGTACTTT. Full variable domain (rest looked up from reference TRBV5-1 and TRBJ2-3): KAGVTQTPRYLIKTRGQQVTLSCSPISGHRSVSWYQQTPGQGLQFLFEYFSETQRNKGNFPGRFSGRQFSNSRSEMNVSTLELGDSALYLCASSWLPGQVTDTQYFGPGTRLTVL.

V and J are TRBV10-3 and TRBJ2-2; TRBD2 agrees at 11 bases. V dropped 3 bases and J dropped 1; count of bases not matched to a gene: 1. Germline CDR1 reads ENHRY; CDR2 reads SYGVKD. The CDR3 runs 16 residues. CDR3 nucleotides: TGTGCCATCAGTGAAACTAGCGGGAGGAACACCGGGGAGCTGTTTTTT. It yields the protein CAISETSGRNTGELFF.

This clonotype was seen many times. V is TRBV4-1 and J is TRBJ2-2; 7 bases agree with TRBD2. This CDR3 region has 15 residues. The J segment lost 6 bases and the V segment lost 1 base, leaving 5 bases of the junction unmatched. CDR1 and CDR2 from the germline V gene are MGHRA and YSYEKL. CDR3 sequence (DNA): TGCGCCAGCAGCCAAGGGGAGGGGTGGTCCGGGGAGCTGTTTTTT. Its protein product is CASSQGEGWSGELFF.

The gene calls are TRBV6-5 and TRBJ2-7, with D tentatively TRBD1 or TRBD2 (5 bases each). Trimming pared 2 bases from V and 7 bases from J, leaving 15 bases between. In germline, CDR1 is MNHEY, CDR2 SVGAGI. The CDR3 contains 14 residues. The CDR3 here is CASSYGQGADEQYF. For the CDR3, the DNA is TGTGCCAGCAGTTACGGGCAGGGAGCTGATGAGCAGTACTTC.

Details on this clonotype: This may arise from a read error, as a much more abundant clone is one base away. The rearrangement uses TRBV6-5 and TRBJ2-2; 7 bases map to TRBD2. Germline V gene sequence: CDR1 MNHEY, CDR2 SVGAGI. CDR3 length: 15 amino acids. Trimming took 4 bases from V and 7 from J; bases not matched to a gene: 9. CDR3 in amino acids: CASSSPFGRYGELFF. CDR3 nucleotides: TGTGCCAGCAGTTCCCCCTTCGGGAGGTACGGGGAGCTGTTTTTT.

Notes on this clonotype: The CDR3 carries no conserved terminal phenylalanine or tryptophan, so it likely arises from a read error. The chain combines TRBV6-5 with TRBJ1-2; 7 positions match TRBD1. The germline V gene has CDR1 MNHEY and CDR2 SVGAGI. With 5 bases clipped from V and 2 bases from J, the junction kept 17 bases outside the gene matches. This CDR3 contains 18 residues. The CDR3 here is CASSLDRATERVNYGYTV. The CDR3 nucleotides read TGTGCCAGCAGTCTAGACAGGGCGACGGAAAGAGTAAACTATGGCTACACCGTC.

The V and J genes are TRBV28 and TRBJ2-3; 10 bases match TRBD2. V was pared by 4 bases and J by 0 bases, with 1 base of the junction left unmatched. Germline V lookup: CDR1 MDHEN, CDR2 SYDVKM. CDR3 length: 15 amino acids. CDR3 sequence: CASSSSGGSTDTQYF. In DNA, the CDR3 is TGTGCCAGCAGTTCTAGCGGGGGCAGCACAGATACGCAGTATTTT.

This chain links TRBV28 with TRBJ2-5; weak D call: TRBD2 (5 bases). Trimming stripped 5 bases from V and 5 bases from J, with 15 bases between. The CDR3 totals 14 residues. Germline values: CDR1 MDHEN, CDR2 SYDVKM. The CDR3 sequence: CASSLRVRRETQYF. Here the CDR3 DNA reads TGTGCCAGCAGTCTGCGGGTCAGGAGGGAGACCCAGTACTTC.

The V gene is TRBV11-2, the J gene TRBJ2-7; 7 positions match TRBD2. CDR3 length equals 15 residues. V gave up 7 bases and J gave up 6 bases; unmatched junction bases: 15. Germline V gene lookup returns CDR1 SGHAT and CDR2 FQNNGV. The CDR3 nucleotides are TGTGCCAGCAACCAAGGGTACTTGGGAGGGGCCGAGCAGTACTTC. This translates into CASNQGYLGGAEQYF.

This clonotype was seen at least ten times. CDR3 bases: TGTGCCAGCAGTTTCCCTGGACACCCTAGCACAGATACGCAGTATTTT. Protein: CASSFPGHPSTDTQYF. This chain connects TRBV12-3 or TRBV12-4 to TRBJ2-3, with D possibly matching TRBD1 (5 bases). The CDR3 runs to 16 residues. The V end lost 3 bases, the J end lost 0 bases, and 13 bases lay between the germline ends.

In its sample, this clonotype was seen many times. V gene TRBV6-5 combines with J gene TRBJ1-1; weak D call: TRBD1 (5 bases). Germline lookup yields CDR1 MNHEY and CDR2 SVGAGI. V gave up 0 bases and J gave up 8 bases, with 16 bases separating them. The CDR3 is 15 residues long. The CDR3 loop reads CASSYSASGNSEAFF. In DNA, the CDR3 is TGTGCCAGCAGTTACTCGGCGTCAGGGAACTCGGAAGCTTTCTTT.

To note about this clonotype: Being one base from a much bigger clone, this may be a read error. This chain connects TRBV6-2 or TRBV6-3 to TRBJ2-7; D call uncertain. Deletions cut 5 bases from V and 3 bases from J, with 17 bases between. The CDR3 spans 15 residues. Germline V gene data show CDR1 as MNHEY and CDR2 as SVGEGT. In DNA, the CDR3 is TGTGCCAGCAGTATGGCGTGGCCGCTCCGCTACGAGCAGTACTTC. Protein sequence: CASSMAWPLRYEQYF.

A note on this clonotype: Compared with germline, one end of the junction differs, possibly owing to a read error. The chain uses TRBV11-3 and TRBJ2-7; no clear D. This CDR3 has 14 residues. Germline V gene sequence: CDR1 SGHNT, CDR2 YENEEA. CDR3 sequence reads: CASSLESNSYEQYF. Here the CDR3 DNA reads TGTGCTAGCAGCTTAGAGTCGAATTCCTACGAGCAGTACTTC.

Notes on this clonotype: This may be a read error: a much more frequent sequence differs by one nucleotide. The J gene is TRBJ2-2, the V gene TRBV12-3 or TRBV12-4, with a tentative D call TRBD2 (5 bases). Trimming shortened V by 8 bases and J by 7 bases, and 23 bases separated the two germline ends. CDR3 size: 16 residues. The CDR3 nucleotides read TGTGCCAGCGGCTATCTCGGGAAGGGTTACGACGGGGAGCTGTTTTTT. This sequence encodes CASGYLGKGYDGELFF.

This clonotype is judged medium-sized. V usage is TRBV29-1 and J usage is TRBJ2-1, with TRBD2 identical over 10 bases. After removal of 5 bases from V and 7 bases from J, the junction contained 14 bases not matched to a gene. Looked up from germline, CDR1 is SQVTM and CDR2 is ANQGSEA. The CDR3 has 16 residues. The chain's CDR3 is CSVLASGRNVNNEQFF. The CDR3 bases are TGCAGCGTTTTGGCTAGCGGGAGAAACGTAAATAATGAGCAGTTCTTC.

Notes on this clonotype: Germline and junction disagree at one end, which may indicate a read error. CDR3 coding DNA: TGTTCCAGCAGCTCCGACAGGTCTCATTCCTACGAGCAGTACTTC. Translating gives CSSSSDRSHSYEQYF. The chain couples TRBV11-2 to TRBJ2-7; a weak D match, TRBD1 (6 bases). Germline V gene sequence: CDR1 SGHAT, CDR2 FQNNGV. The length of the CDR3 is 15 residues.